This TCR beta chain derives from a study of T cells in Graves' hyperthyroidism and ophthalmopathy. This CDR3 contains 11 residues. Germline-derived CDR1 and CDR2 are MNHNS and SASEGT. V gave up 7 bases and J gave up 0 bases, with 3 bases separating them. Study results and limitations: The blood repertoire included most of the expanded thyroid clonotypes above 0.001. Ophthalmopathy was distinguished from stable hyperthyroidism by 13 V-J signatures.

TCR beta CDR3 sequences were amplified from RNA transcripts. The HTBI primer set served for first-round RT-PCR of the TCR CDR3. TCRdb processed the multiplex PCR reads anew with MiXCR; each CDR3 protein has one entry. The repertoire holds around 530,000 distinct CDR3 sequences, with roughly 17% as singletons. Ophthalmopathy cases scored 3 or more on the Clinical Activity Score and 4 or more on NOSPECS grade, with duration below 3 months. Reasons for excluding patients were uncontrolled infection, other autoimmune disease, pregnancy or lactation. This clonotype was recorded many times. Its antigen is currently unknown.

The chain carries TRBV6-1 and TRBJ1-1; no clear D. This TCR came from a woman between 18 and 29 years old with Graves' ophthalmopathy. The sequencing sample was made of blood. For the CDR3, the DNA is TGTGCCAGCAATTTGAACACTGAAGCTTTCTTT. It translates to CASNLNTEAFF.